These T cell receptor beta chains were read from a single sample in a study of T cells after yellow fever vaccination. Using its own MiXCR run on the 5' RACE reads, TCRdb lists one record per CDR3 protein. The sample lists hundreds of thousands of distinct CDR3 sequences; approximately 10% were seen once. The sample consisted of PBMCs, taken on the day of the first yellow fever vaccination. The source of these receptors is a man younger than 30 who received the YFV17D yellow fever vaccine. CDR3s include the opening cysteine and the closing phenylalanine or tryptophan. A D gene is named only where the DNA matches it firmly. Clone size is stated in some rows and not others, as once, few, many or a class when expanded.

TRBV4-3	NA	TRBJ2-5	few	CASSQDYVSYQETQYF	TGCGCCAGCAGCCAAGATTATGTTTCGTACCAAGAGACCCAGTACTTC
TRBV29-1	TRBD1	TRBJ1-5	few	CSAWDREGNQPQHF	TGCAGCGCCTGGGACAGGGAGGGCAATCAGCCCCAGCATTTT
TRBV19	TRBD2	TRBJ2-1	few	CASRYLAGGHNEQFF	TGTGCCAGCAGGTACTTAGCGGGGGGGCACAATGAGCAGTTCTTC
TRBV28	NA	TRBJ2-1	NA	CASSPAGGGNEQFF	TGTGCCAGCAGTCCCGCAGGGGGGGGCAATGAGCAGTTCTTC
TRBV12-3/TRBV12-4	NA	TRBJ1-2	few	CASSPSWSRGGYTF	TGTGCCAGCAGCCCCTCCTGGTCCAGGGGTGGCTACACCTTC
TRBV5-1	NA	TRBJ1-5	many	CASSFSDSRNQPQHF	TGCGCCAGCAGCTTCTCCGACAGTCGCAATCAGCCCCAGCATTTT
TRBV15	NA	TRBJ2-1	few	CATADHEEQFF	TGTGCCACTGCCGACCATGAAGAGCAGTTCTTC
TRBV11-1	TRBD1	TRBJ2-3	NA	CASSLRRRTGGWPDTQYF	TGTGCCAGCAGCTTAAGACGGAGGACAGGGGGGTGGCCAGATACGCAGTATTTT
TRBV4-3	NA	TRBJ1-3	many	CASSTGSRNTIYF	TGCGCCAGCAGCACAGGGTCCAGAAACACCATATATTTT
TRBV4-2	TRBD1	TRBJ1-2	few	CASSQAGSGGNYGYTF	TGTGCCAGCAGCCAAGCGGGGTCAGGGGGCAACTATGGCTACACCTTC
TRBV12-3/TRBV12-4	TRBD1	TRBJ1-6	NA	CASSLGTGVSPLHF	TGTGCCAGCAGTTTAGGGACAGGGGTTTCACCCCTCCACTTT
TRBV12-3/TRBV12-4	NA	TRBJ1-5	few	CASRGQFGAQHF	TGTGCCAGCAGAGGCCAGTTCGGGGCCCAGCATTTT
TRBV6-6	TRBD1	TRBJ1-6	once	CASKTGTNSPLHF	TGTGCCAGCAAGACAGGGACTAATTCACCCCTCCACTTT
TRBV20-1	NA	TRBJ2-2	NA	CSAPDLNTGELFF	TGCAGTGCTCCCGACTTAAACACCGGGGAGCTGTTTTTT
TRBV6-2/TRBV6-3	NA	TRBJ1-5	NA	CASRQERNQPQHF	TGTGCCAGCCGTCAAGAGAGGAATCAGCCCCAGCATTTT
TRBV12-3/TRBV12-4	TRBD2	TRBJ2-7	NA	CASSLRLRGLAGTYEQYF	TGTGCCAGCAGTTTAAGACTGCGTGGACTAGCGGGGACCTACGAGCAGTACTTC
TRBV7-2	TRBD2	TRBJ2-3	NA	CASSPTGGADTQYF	TGTGCCAGCAGCCCGACGGGGGGAGCAGATACGCAGTATTTT
TRBV14	NA	TRBJ2-3	few	CASSHRGEWSTDTQYF	TGTGCCAGCAGCCATAGGGGGGAATGGAGCACAGATACGCAGTATTTT
TRBV12-5	NA	TRBJ2-2	NA	CASQTEANTGELFF	TGTGCTAGCCAGACAGAAGCGAACACCGGGGAGCTGTTTTTT
TRBV9	TRBD1	TRBJ1-1	NA	CASSGDGTVNTEAFF	TGTGCCAGCAGCGGAGATGGGACAGTGAACACTGAAGCTTTCTTT
TRBV19	NA	TRBJ1-5	NA	CASSSQPGTGEGQPQHF	TGTGCCAGTAGTTCTCAACCCGGGACGGGGGAGGGTCAGCCCCAGCATTTT
TRBV20-1	TRBD1	TRBJ2-3	NA	CSARAGGQGAADTQYF	TGCAGTGCTAGAGCCGGTGGACAGGGAGCTGCAGATACGCAGTATTTT
TRBV4-3	TRBD1	TRBJ2-1	NA	CASSQGQGWVNEQFF	TGCGCCAGCAGCCAAGGACAGGGCTGGGTCAATGAGCAGTTCTTC
TRBV5-1	TRBD2	TRBJ2-5	NA	CASSRRGLQLQETQYF	TGCGCCAGCAGCCGGAGGGGACTACAACTCCAAGAGACCCAGTACTTC
TRBV7-2	NA	TRBJ2-4	NA	CASSLRSDIAKNIQYF	TGTGCCAGCAGCTTACGTTCGGATATAGCCAAAAACATTCAGTACTTC
TRBV6-1	NA	TRBJ1-2	few	CASTYVGGAYGYTF	TGTGCCAGCACCTACGTGGGGGGCGCGTATGGCTACACCTTC
TRBV12-3/TRBV12-4	TRBD2	TRBJ2-3	NA	CASRPGLAPWNTQYF	TGTGCCAGCAGACCGGGACTAGCGCCGTGGAATACGCAGTATTTT
TRBV5-1	NA	TRBJ2-2	few	CASSPGARDSGELFF	TGCGCCAGCAGTCCCGGGGCGAGGGATTCCGGGGAGCTGTTTTTT
TRBV7-2	NA	TRBJ1-1	NA	CASSFNGIMNTEAFF	TGTGCCAGCAGCTTTAACGGGATTATGAACACTGAAGCTTTCTTT
TRBV28	NA	TRBJ2-3	NA	CASSPRGEDTQYF	TGTGCCAGCAGCCCAAGAGGAGAGGATACGCAGTATTTT
TRBV14	NA	TRBJ2-1	many	CASSQKSRVRAWNEQFF	TGTGCCAGCAGCCAAAAATCCAGGGTGAGGGCTTGGAATGAGCAGTTCTTC
TRBV5-4	TRBD2	TRBJ2-5	NA	CASSLSGTSFETQYF	TGTGCCAGCAGCTTATCCGGGACTAGCTTTGAGACCCAGTACTTC
TRBV6-1	TRBD1	TRBJ2-6	NA	CASRGQGAMGANVLTF	TGTGCCAGCAGAGGACAGGGGGCTATGGGGGCCAACGTCCTGACTTTC
TRBV28	TRBD2	TRBJ2-1	few	CASTSGGAYNEQFF	TGTGCCAGCACCTCGGGGGGGGCCTACAATGAGCAGTTCTTC
TRBV7-8	NA	TRBJ2-2	many	CASSLPGTGELFF	TGTGCCAGCAGCTTACCGGGGACCGGGGAGCTGTTTTTT
TRBV4-1	NA	TRBJ1-1	NA	CASSQESGLNTEAFF	TGCGCCAGCAGCCAAGAATCAGGGCTGAACACTGAAGCTTTCTTT
TRBV24-1	NA	TRBJ1-2	few	CATQTNGALDGYTF	TGTGCCACTCAGACCAACGGGGCCTTGGATGGCTACACCTTC
TRBV20-1	NA	TRBJ2-1	few	CSASAGAENEQFF	TGCAGTGCTAGCGCGGGGGCCGAGAATGAGCAGTTCTTC
TRBV6-1	NA	TRBJ1-1	NA	CASSAPGLNTEAFF	TGTGCCAGCAGCGCCCCGGGACTCAACACTGAAGCTTTCTTT
TRBV29-1	TRBD1	TRBJ1-2	NA	CSVQGGTGDGYTF	TGCAGCGTCCAAGGAGGGACAGGGGATGGCTACACCTTC
TRBV29-1	NA	TRBJ2-7	NA	CSVAGRDSEQYF	TGCAGCGTTGCCGGACGGGATTCCGAGCAGTACTTC
TRBV10-3	NA	TRBJ2-5	NA	CATEGEAETQYF	TGTGCCACCGAAGGTGAAGCAGAGACCCAGTACTTC
TRBV20-1	TRBD1	TRBJ2-5	few	CSAWDSQETQYF	TGCAGTGCTTGGGACAGCCAAGAGACCCAGTACTTC
TRBV7-8	TRBD1	TRBJ2-3	many	CASSFYKGATTTDTQYF	TGTGCCAGCAGCTTTTATAAGGGGGCAACAACCACAGATACGCAGTATTTT
TRBV5-6	NA	TRBJ2-1	few	CASSLSFGVGEQFF	TGTGCCAGCAGCTTGTCGTTCGGGGTGGGTGAGCAGTTCTTC
TRBV20-1	NA	TRBJ2-1	few	CSARDSYGTFVNEQFF	TGCAGTGCTAGAGATAGCTATGGGACTTTTGTAAATGAGCAGTTCTTC
TRBV16	NA	TRBJ1-1	few	CASSQSTEAFF	TGTGCCAGCAGCCAGTCCACTGAAGCTTTCTTT
TRBV12-3/TRBV12-4	TRBD1	TRBJ1-3	many	CASRETGSGNTIYF	TGTGCCAGCAGGGAGACAGGGTCGGGAAACACCATATATTTT
TRBV4-1	NA	TRBJ2-3	NA	CASSHLPRSGEDTQYF	TGCGCCAGCAGCCATCTTCCCCGATCCGGGGAGGATACGCAGTATTTT
TRBV20-1	NA	TRBJ2-3	few	CSARDKVLGALGTDTQYF	TGCAGTGCTAGAGATAAAGTCCTCGGGGCGCTCGGCACAGATACGCAGTATTTT
TRBV12-3/TRBV12-4	TRBD1	TRBJ2-1	few	CASSRTGGFSYNEQFF	TGTGCCAGCAGCAGGACAGGGGGCTTCTCCTACAATGAGCAGTTCTTC
TRBV6-5	NA	TRBJ2-3	few	CATRLPGRFTDTQYF	TGTGCCACCCGCCTACCGGGCAGATTCACAGATACGCAGTATTTT
TRBV9	NA	TRBJ1-2	NA	CASSDGVGYGYTF	TGTGCCAGCAGCGACGGGGTGGGGTATGGCTACACCTTC
TRBV4-1	NA	TRBJ2-2	NA	CASSQDISRNLNTGELFF	TGCGCCAGCAGCCAAGATATTTCCAGGAACCTTAACACCGGGGAGCTGTTTTTT
TRBV12-3/TRBV12-4	TRBD1	TRBJ2-2	NA	CASKSGGWTGELFF	TGTGCCAGCAAATCAGGGGGCTGGACCGGGGAGCTGTTTTTT
TRBV12-3/TRBV12-4	NA	TRBJ2-2	few	CASSLIGGGTGELFF	TGTGCCAGCAGTCTGATCGGGGGCGGCACCGGGGAGCTGTTTTTT
TRBV7-9	NA	TRBJ2-3	once	CASSPQTRGSQYF	TGTGCCAGCAGCCCTCAAACCCGGGGTTCGCAGTATTTT
TRBV20-1	TRBD2	TRBJ2-3	NA	CSASSLAGGTQYF	TGCAGTGCTAGCTCCCTAGCGGGGGGGACGCAGTATTTT
TRBV7-3	TRBD1	TRBJ2-1	NA	CASSLAGQGVTEQFF	TGTGCCAGCAGCTTAGCTGGACAGGGTGTGACTGAGCAGTTCTTC